This passage covers 23 T cell receptor beta chains from one sample sequenced in a study of early T cells in non-severe SARS-CoV-2 infection. One entry per CDR3 protein, called by TCRdb with MiXCR from the 5' RACE reads. This sample has 68,000 or so distinct CDR3 sequences, with roughly 10% found just once. The sample consisted of whole blood. These receptor sequences come from an adult who was a healthcare worker with PCR-confirmed SARS-CoV-2 infection or an uninfected control (not recorded which).

There are a few counts of this clonotype. The chain links TRBV5-1 to TRBJ2-6, with 7 bases fitting TRBD1. The length of the CDR3 is 18 residues. CDR1 is SGHRS and CDR2 is YFSETQ in the germline V gene. Trimming removed 2 bases from V and 1 base from J; junction bases left unmatched: 9. The CDR3 coding sequence is TGCGCCAGCAGCTTTTACAGGGTGACAGGGTCTGGGGCCAACGTCCTGACTTTC. It codes for CASSFYRVTGSGANVLTF. Using reference TRBV5-1 and TRBJ2-6 for the parts outside the CDR3, the full variable domain is KAGVTQTPRYLIKTRGQQVTLSCSPISGHRSVSWYQQTPGQGLQFLFEYFSETQRNKGNFPGRFSGRQFSNSRSEMNVSTLELGDSALYLCASSFYRVTGSGANVLTFGAGSRLTVL.

The J gene is TRBJ2-7, the V gene TRBV19, with TRBD2 as a possible D gene (5 bases). V dropped 7 bases and J dropped 6 bases, with 7 bases sitting between them. The CDR3 is 10 amino acids. Germline CDR1 reads LNHDA; CDR2 reads SQIVND (reference sequence). CDR3 in amino acids: CASMGSEQYF. CDR3 in DNA: TGTGCCAGTATGGGGAGCGAGCAGTACTTC. Combining the CDR3 with reference TRBV19 and TRBJ2-7 gives the whole variable domain DGGITQSPKYLFRKEGQNVTLSCEQNLNHDAMYWYRQDPGQGLRLIYYSQIVNDFQKGDIAEGYSVSREKKESFPLTVTSAQKNPTAFYLCASMGSEQYFGPGTRLTVT.

V is TRBV15 and J is TRBJ2-7, with no clear D. The CDR3 is 14 amino acids. The V and J ends lost 1 base and 0 bases respectively, with 7 bases between them. Germline V gives CDR1 LNHNV, CDR2 YYDKDF (reference sequence). The CDR3 region is CATSRVTNSYEQYF. The CDR3 DNA is TGTGCCACCAGCAGAGTGACCAACTCCTACGAGCAGTACTTC.

This clonotype was seen only a few times. The chain joins TRBV30 to TRBJ2-1; D perhaps matches TRBD1 (5 bases). V dropped 3 bases and J dropped 3 bases, with 6 bases sitting between them. CDR1 and CDR2 (germline): GTSNPN, SVGIG (reference sequence). The CDR3 is 12 amino acids. CDR3 residues: CAWRQDYNEQFF. For the CDR3, the DNA is TGTGCCTGGAGACAGGACTACAATGAGCAGTTCTTC.

The chain employs TRBV5-5 and TRBJ1-6; D ambiguous. This CDR3 has 15 residues. In germline, CDR1 is SGHKS, CDR2 YYEKEE (reference sequence). V lost 4 bases, J lost 3 bases, and 11 bases lay in between. As DNA, the CDR3 is TGTGCCAGCAGCGAAAGGGCATACTATAATTCACCCCTCCACTTT. Translation: CASSERAYYNSPLHF.

As to this clonotype: One base away lies a much larger clone, so this may be a sequencing read error. The V gene is TRBV14, the J gene TRBJ1-1; D not certain. Trimming pared 3 bases from V and 2 bases from J, leaving 7 bases between. CDR3 length equals 13 residues. Germline CDR1 is SGHDN and CDR2 is FVKESK. For the CDR3, the DNA is TGTGCCAGCAGCCAGTTCGGTAACACTGAAGCTTTCTTT. Amino acid sequence: CASSQFGNTEAFF.

The chain combines TRBV7-2 with TRBJ2-7; no clear D gene. The CDR3 totals 11 residues. The germline gives CDR1 SGHTA, CDR2 FQGNSA. V shed 4 bases and J shed 6 bases, with 7 bases lying between them. The CDR3 here is CASSSAREQYF. CDR3 nucleotides: TGTGCCAGCAGCTCCGCCCGCGAGCAGTACTTC.

This clonotype appeared a few times. This chain uses TRBV7-2 with TRBJ1-5; D not certain. The CDR3 extends over 13 amino acids. Germline V gives CDR1 SGHTA, CDR2 FQGNSA. Between the trimmed V and J ends, which lost 1 base and 5 bases, there was a span of 6 bases. The CDR3 here is CASSLGLDQPQHF. The CDR3 nucleotides are TGTGCCAGCAGCTTAGGCCTAGATCAGCCCCAGCATTTT.

This clonotype was counted a few times. J is TRBJ2-7 and V is TRBV4-1; D remains ambiguous. The CDR3 spans 13 residues. In germline, CDR1 is MGHRA, CDR2 YSYEKL. V was cut by 1 base and J by 4 bases, with 8 bases left in between. The CDR3 DNA reads as TGCGCCAGCAGCCAAGTAAAAGCATACGAGCAGTACTTC. Translation gives CASSQVKAYEQYF.

This clonotype was seen at least ten times. The chain combines TRBV28 with TRBJ2-2; TRBD1 matches at 9 bases. V gave up 6 bases and J gave up 4 bases; unmatched junction bases: 6. The CDR3 spans 15 residues. Germline V gene lookup returns CDR1 MDHEN and CDR2 SYDVKM. The CDR3 region has the DNA TGTGCCAGCAGACACAGGGGGCTCTCCACCGGGGAGCTGTTTTTT. Translating it yields CASRHRGLSTGELFF.

This rearrangement joins TRBV3-1 to TRBJ2-1; D is ambiguous. The CDR3 is 13 amino acids. Per germline, CDR1 LGHDT and CDR2 YNNKEL (reference sequence). V shed 0 bases and J shed 9 bases, with 9 bases lying between them. DNA of the CDR3: TGTGCCAGCAGCCAAGACCCCGACGGTGAGCAGTTCTTC. It codes for CASSQDPDGEQFF.

This clonotype was observed a handful of times. The J gene is TRBJ1-5, the V gene TRBV6-1; 7 bases are shared with TRBD1. The germline CDR1 and CDR2 sequences are MNHNS and SASEGT. There are 14 residues in the CDR3. The J segment lost 2 bases and the V segment lost 4 bases, leaving 2 bases of the junction unmatched. The CDR3 region is CASSGDRGNQPQHF. DNA of the CDR3: TGTGCCAGCAGTGGAGACAGGGGCAATCAGCCCCAGCATTTT.

The chain recombines TRBV28 with TRBJ2-2; a weak D match, TRBD1 (6 bases). Germline V gene lookup returns CDR1 MDHEN and CDR2 SYDVKM. The CDR3 length is 16 residues. Trimming removed 5 bases from V and 0 bases from J, with 13 bases in between. CDR3 bases: TGTGCCAGCAGTCCCCCGACAGGAACGAACACCGGGGAGCTGTTTTTT. It codes for CASSPPTGTNTGELFF.

The CDR3 loop is CASSVYGANVLTF. CDR3 DNA sequence: TGTGCCAGCAGCGTGTATGGGGCCAACGTCCTGACTTTC. The chain joins TRBV9 to TRBJ2-6; D is ambiguous. V lost 2 bases and J 3 bases, leaving 3 bases between the germline ends. The CDR3 covers 13 residues. Germline V gene lookup returns CDR1 SGDLS and CDR2 YYNGEE.

The rearrangement links TRBV5-1 to TRBJ1-6, with TRBD1 as a possible D gene (6 bases). Germline loops: CDR1 SGHRS, CDR2 YFSETQ. The length of the CDR3 is 15 residues. Trimming took 6 bases from V and 6 from J, leaving 16 bases between them. The CDR3 loop is CASNPTGKANSPLHF. The CDR3 nucleotides are TGCGCCAGCAATCCCACAGGGAAGGCTAATTCACCCCTCCACTTT.

The V call is TRBV12-3 or TRBV12-4, the J call TRBJ2-5; the match to TRBD2 covers 7 bases. The CDR3 covers 15 residues. V lost 5 bases to trimming and J lost 5 bases; unmatched junction nucleotides: 11. CDR3 amino acids: CASSPGTLGGETQYF. The CDR3 bases are TGTGCCAGCAGTCCCGGGACCCTGGGGGGGGAGACCCAGTACTTC.

The sample holds a few counts of this clonotype. The chain employs TRBV15 and TRBJ2-1; TRBD2 might be the D (5 bases). CDR3 length: 14 residues. Between the trimmed V and J ends, which lost 6 bases and 7 bases, there was a span of 16 bases. Germline CDR1 is LNHNV and CDR2 is YYDKDF (reference sequence). CDR3 sequence: CATRSRLAGNEQFF. In DNA, the CDR3 is TGTGCCACCAGGTCGCGGCTAGCTGGGAATGAGCAGTTCTTC.

A few counts support this clonotype. One end of the junction varies from germline; a read error may be responsible. V is TRBV10-3 and J is TRBJ2-6; D might be TRBD1 (5 bases). This CDR3 comprises 17 residues. CDR1 is ENHRY, CDR2 SYGVKD, per germline. The CDR3, as DNA: TGTGCCATCAGTGACCTCCGTGCGCACTCTGGGGCCAACGTCCTAACTTTC. Amino acid sequence: CAISDLRAHSGANVLTF.

This clonotype was found a few times. The chain carries TRBV28 and TRBJ1-2; possibly TRBD1 for D (5 bases). Looked up from germline, CDR1 is MDHEN and CDR2 is SYDVKM. Trimming shortened V by 6 bases and J by 3 bases, and 17 bases separated the two germline ends. The CDR3 contains 15 residues. The CDR3 loop is CASRFTTGDYYGYTF. CDR3 DNA sequence: TGTGCCAGCAGGTTCACAACGGGGGATTACTATGGCTACACCTTC.

This clonotype was seen only a few times. The chain joins TRBV24-1 to TRBJ2-1, with 7 positions matching TRBD2. Germline CDR1 and CDR2: KGHDR and SFDVKD. The CDR3 totals 16 residues. V gave up 7 bases and J gave up 6 bases; unmatched junction bases: 14. The CDR3, as DNA: TGTGCCACCAGCTCCCGCGTGGCGGGAGCTCTCAATGAGCAGTTCTTC. It translates to CATSSRVAGALNEQFF.

This clonotype was observed a handful of times. The chain couples TRBV21-1 to TRBJ1-6. TRBV21-1 is marked as a pseudogene. CDR3 length: 13 amino acids. The CDR3, as DNA: TGTGCCAGCAGCAAGTCTAGAAATTCACCCCTCCACTTT. As protein: CASSKSRNSPLHF.

The chain joins TRBV28 to TRBJ2-1; 8 nucleotides align to TRBD2. The CDR3 covers 14 residues. The J segment lost 2 bases and the V segment lost 5 bases, leaving 2 bases of the junction unmatched. Germline V gene lookup returns CDR1 MDHEN and CDR2 SYDVKM. The CDR3 protein is CASSSGSAYNEQFF. As DNA, the CDR3 is TGTGCCAGCAGTAGCGGGAGCGCCTACAATGAGCAGTTCTTC.

A few counts support this clonotype. CDR3 in DNA: TGCAGTGCTAGAGATGAACACCAGGTCGAGCAGTACTTC. This sequence encodes CSARDEHQVEQYF. V usage is TRBV20-1 and J usage is TRBJ2-7; D is unresolved. Trimming took 0 bases from V and 6 from J, leaving 12 bases between them. The germline V gene has CDR1 DFQATT and CDR2 SNEGSKA (reference sequence). The CDR3 covers 13 residues.